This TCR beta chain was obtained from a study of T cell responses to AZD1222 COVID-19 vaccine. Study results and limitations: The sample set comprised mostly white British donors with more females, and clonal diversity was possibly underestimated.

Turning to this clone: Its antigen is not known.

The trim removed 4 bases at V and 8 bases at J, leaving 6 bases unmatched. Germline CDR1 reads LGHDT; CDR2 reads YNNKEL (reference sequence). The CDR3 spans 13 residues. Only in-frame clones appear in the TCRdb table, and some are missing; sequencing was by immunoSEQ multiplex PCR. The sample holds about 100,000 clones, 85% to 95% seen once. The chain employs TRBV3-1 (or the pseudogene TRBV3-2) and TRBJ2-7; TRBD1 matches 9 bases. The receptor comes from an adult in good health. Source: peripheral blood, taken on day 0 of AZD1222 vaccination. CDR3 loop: CASSRQGGDKQYF. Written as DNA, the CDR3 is TGTGCCAGCAGCCGACAGGGGGGCGACAAGCAGTACTTC.